The T cell receptor beta chain under discussion was sequenced for a study of blood T cell repertoires in COVID-19. About the research overall: The analysed material was cDNA or gDNA that came from T cells, B-cell-depleted T cells, or PBMCs.

This clone was detected only once. The CDR3 length is 14 residues. Trimming left V 2 bases short and J 7 bases short, with 9 bases between. Looked up from germline, CDR1 is SNHLY and CDR2 is FYNNEI. The Seattle patients, enrolled during active infection, were followed longitudinally. Measured with immunoSEQ multiplex PCR; TCRdb has only the in-frame clones, and not every one. The sample lists a few hundred thousand clones; around nine tenths were seen once. This receptor was identified in a woman in her twenties or thirties with COVID-19, enrolled during active disease. The chain links TRBV2 to TRBJ1-6, with D perhaps TRBD1 (6 bases). Source material: peripheral blood. This CDR3 reads CASSEQGWNSPLHF. The CDR3 DNA follows: TGTGCCAGCAGTGAACAGGGGTGGAATTCACCCCTCCACTTT.